The 24 T cell receptor beta chains in this list originate from one sample, sequenced in a study of cytomegalovirus exposure and HLA in healthy donors. Only in-frame clones appear in the TCRdb table, and some are missing; sequencing was by immunoSEQ multiplex PCR. Found here are some 130,000 clones, over 90% of them singletons; the top ten hold 1.8%. The sequenced material came from PBMCs. These receptors originate from a man aged 18 to 29 in good health and CMV-seropositive.

The genes are TRBV6-9 and TRBJ2-7; 8 bases match TRBD2. The CDR3 sequence is 13 residues long. Germline CDR1 MNHGY, CDR2 SVAAGI. The junction had 3 bases not matched to a gene; V was cut back by 6 bases and J by 2 bases. CDR3 DNA sequence: TGTGCCAGCAGCCTAGCGGGCCCCTACGAGCAGTACTTC. This sequence encodes CASSLAGPYEQYF.

J is TRBJ1-2 and V is TRBV6-1; no clear D gene. Per the germline V gene, CDR1 is MNHNS and CDR2 is SASEGT. V gave up 3 bases and J gave up 5 bases, with 10 bases separating them. CDR3 length: 13 residues. This CDR3 is CASSDDYLYGYTF. CDR3 nucleotide sequence: TGTGCCAGCAGTGACGACTACTTATATGGCTACACCTTC.

The genes are TRBV9 and TRBJ1-1; possible D gene TRBD1, 6 bases. The germline gives CDR1 SGDLS, CDR2 YYNGEE. V was shortened by 2 bases and J by 1 base, with 9 bases between the two germline ends. This CDR3 spans 14 amino acids. The DNA for the CDR3 is TGTGCCAGCAGCGTGGGACAAAGGAACACTGAAGCTTTCTTT. Protein sequence: CASSVGQRNTEAFF.

This clone was seen just once. The chain has TRBV18 and TRBJ2-7; 11 bases match TRBD1. The V gene's germline CDR1 is KGHSH and CDR2 LQKENI. After removal of 4 bases from V and 4 bases from J, the junction contained 6 bases not matched to a gene. CDR3 length: 15 residues. CDR3 nucleotide sequence: TGTGCCAGCTCACTATGGGACAGGGGGAATTACGAGCAGTACTTC. This translates into CASSLWDRGNYEQYF.

The rearrangement joins TRBV5-1 to TRBJ2-1; 9 bases match TRBD2. Trimming cost V 0 bases and J 7 bases; bases outside gene matches: 11. This CDR3 region has 17 residues. The germline V gene encodes CDR1 SGHRS and CDR2 YFSETQ. DNA of the CDR3: TGCGCCAGCAGCTTGGAATCTGGGAGCGGGAGGAGGAATGAGCAGTTCTTC. Translating it yields CASSLESGSGRRNEQFF.

DNA for the CDR3: TGTGCCAGCAGCTTAGGGGACAGGGGAAGCACAGATACGCAGTATTTT. This gives the protein CASSLGDRGSTDTQYF. The chain recombines TRBV7-9 with TRBJ2-3; 10 bases are a match to TRBD1. V shed 1 base and J 0 bases; nucleotides not matched to a gene: 1. The CDR3 extends over 16 amino acids. CDR1 and CDR2 from the germline V gene are SEHNR and FQNEAQ (reference sequence).

V gene TRBV10-3 combines with J gene TRBJ1-1, with D unclear. The V gene lost 0 bases and the J gene lost 0 bases, with 20 bases spanning the gap. The CDR3 is made up of 19 amino acids. The V gene's germline CDR1 is ENHRY and CDR2 SYGVKD. CDR3 coding DNA: TGTGCCATCAGTGAGTCGGCTTCCGGGGTTGGGTCCTTGAACACTGAAGCTTTCTTT. Protein sequence: CAISESASGVGSLNTEAFF.

The genes are TRBV11-2 and TRBJ2-3; 7 bases line up with TRBD1. Germline CDR1 reads SGHAT; CDR2 reads FQNNGV. The V and J ends lost 5 bases and 0 bases, in that order; junction bases with no gene match: 11. CDR3 length equals 17 residues. The CDR3 here is CASSPLVGQVSTDTQYF. CDR3 bases: TGTGCCAGCAGCCCCCTCGTCGGACAGGTTAGCACAGATACGCAGTATTTT.

V is TRBV27 and J is TRBJ1-1; 7 nucleotides match TRBD1. V gave up 6 bases and J gave up 6 bases; unmatched junction bases: 7. In germline, CDR1 is MNHEY, CDR2 SMNVEV (reference sequence). CDR3 length: 13 residues. The CDR3 DNA reads as TGTGCCAGCAGGGTAACAGGGGTCCCTGAAGCTTTCTTT. This codes for CASRVTGVPEAFF.

The chain employs TRBV5-4 and TRBJ2-1; D uncertain. The CDR3 totals 14 residues. Germline lookup yields CDR1 SGHNT and CDR2 YYREEE (reference sequence). V was clipped by 3 bases and J by 0 bases, with 7 bases between them. The CDR3 DNA is TGTGCCAGCAGCTCTAGAGGCTCCTACAATGAGCAGTTCTTC. Protein: CASSSRGSYNEQFF.

The rearrangement links TRBV19 to TRBJ2-1; possible D gene TRBD2, 6 bases. Germline V CDR1 and CDR2: LNHDA, SQIVND (reference sequence). Trimming took off 3 bases at V and 4 bases at J, with 7 bases between the two ends. The CDR3 has 13 residues. CDR3 residues: CASSISGYNEQFF. The CDR3 DNA reads as TGTGCCAGTAGTATTAGCGGTTACAATGAGCAGTTCTTC.

This chain uses TRBV28 with TRBJ2-7; 7 nucleotides match TRBD2. The junction had 14 bases not matched to a gene; V was cut back by 2 bases and J by 7 bases. CDR3 size: 16 residues. Per germline, CDR1 MDHEN and CDR2 SYDVKM. CDR3 DNA: TGTGCCAGCAGTTTACCCCAAGAAGCGGGGCCCCCGGAGCAGTACTTC. Amino acids: CASSLPQEAGPPEQYF.

This chain connects TRBV28 to TRBJ1-1; 7 bases align to TRBD1. Trimming at V came to 3 bases and at J to 10 bases, leaving 14 bases not matched to a gene. The CDR3 runs to 15 residues. Germline V lookup: CDR1 MDHEN, CDR2 SYDVKM. CDR3 sequence (DNA): TGTGCCAGCAGTTTCGGGCATACAGGGGTAAGGGGAGCTTTCTTT. This codes for CASSFGHTGVRGAFF.

The chain links TRBV19 to TRBJ2-7, with D tentatively TRBD1 (6 bases). Per the germline V gene, CDR1 is LNHDA and CDR2 is SQIVND (reference sequence). V was clipped by 6 bases and J by 2 bases, with 14 bases between them. This CDR3 is 14 amino acids long. This chain's CDR3 is CASSFPGETYEQYF. DNA for the CDR3: TGTGCCAGTAGCTTCCCAGGGGAGACCTACGAGCAGTACTTC.

The chain is built from TRBV27 and TRBJ2-7; D gene ambiguous. CDR3 size: 15 residues. In germline, CDR1 is MNHEY, CDR2 SMNVEV (reference sequence). The germline V and J ends were trimmed by 2 bases and 1 base, with 12 bases remaining between them. The CDR3 nucleotides read TGTGCCAGCAGTTTAGGAGACTCCCGATCCTACGAGCAGTACTTC. Translated: CASSLGDSRSYEQYF.

V and J are TRBV5-1 and TRBJ1-4, with 7 bases aligning to TRBD1. Germline V CDR1 and CDR2: SGHRS, YFSETQ. The V and J ends lost 4 bases and 5 bases, in that order; junction bases with no gene match: 8. This CDR3 is built from 15 residues. The CDR3 region is CASSPGDSTNEKLFF. The CDR3 DNA reads as TGCGCCAGCAGCCCAGGGGACAGCACAAATGAAAAACTGTTTTTT.

This rearrangement joins TRBV28 to TRBJ2-1; D possibly corresponds to TRBD1 (6 bases). Germline V gene lookup returns CDR1 MDHEN and CDR2 SYDVKM. This CDR3 comprises 14 residues. Trimming pared 3 bases from V and 2 bases from J, leaving 8 bases between. CDR3 nucleotides: TGTGCCAGCAGTTTCAGGGGACCCTACAATGAGCAGTTCTTC. As protein: CASSFRGPYNEQFF.

The sample holds a few counts of this clone. The chain is built from TRBV6-1 and TRBJ2-1, with a weak D call TRBD2 (6 bases). The CDR3 has 16 residues. Trimming took 2 bases from V and 10 from J, leaving 21 bases between them. Germline-derived CDR1 and CDR2 are MNHNS and SASEGT. CDR3 sequence: CASSEYLASQFREQFF. The DNA of the CDR3 is TGTGCCAGCAGTGAATATCTAGCGAGTCAGTTCCGGGAGCAGTTCTTC.

The chain is built from TRBV11-2 and TRBJ1-4, with a tentative D call TRBD1 (5 bases). This CDR3 spans 15 amino acids. Trimming shortened V by 1 base and J by 4 bases, and 10 bases separated the two germline ends. Germline V CDR1 and CDR2: SGHAT, FQNNGV. This CDR3 is CASSLVRQSNEKLFF. The CDR3 DNA reads TGTGCCAGCAGCTTAGTCCGACAGAGTAATGAAAAACTGTTTTTT. The full variable domain, with the rest looked up from reference TRBV11-2 and TRBJ1-4, is EAGVAQSPRYKIIEKRQSVAFWCNPISGHATLYWYQQILGQGPKLLIQFQNNGVVDDSQLPKDRFSAERLKGVDSTLKIQPAKLEDSAVYLCASSLVRQSNEKLFFGSGTQLSVL.

The genes are TRBV5-1 and TRBJ1-5, with 8 bases that match TRBD1. This CDR3 is 15 amino acids long. Germline CDR1 and CDR2: SGHRS and YFSETQ. V gave up 0 bases and J gave up 9 bases; unmatched junction bases: 8. The DNA for the CDR3 is TGCGCCAGCAGCTTGGTGGGACAGGACCTCTCGCCCCAGCATTTT. Translated: CASSLVGQDLSPQHF.

J is TRBJ2-3 and V is TRBV27, with unresolved D. The V end lost 2 bases, the J end lost 6 bases, and 6 bases lay between the germline ends. The V gene's germline CDR1 is MNHEY and CDR2 SMNVEV (reference sequence). The CDR3 sequence is 12 residues long. The CDR3: CASSLMGDTQYF. For the CDR3, the DNA is TGTGCCAGCAGTTTAATGGGCGATACGCAGTATTTT.

This chain uses TRBV5-4 with TRBJ2-3; D unresolved. CDR1 SGHNT and CDR2 YYREEE come from the germline V gene (reference sequence). This CDR3 region has 14 residues. The V and J ends lost 0 bases and 6 bases respectively, with 11 bases between them. CDR3 DNA sequence: TGTGCCAGCAGCTTGGCTGACAATCTCGATACGCAGTATTTT. Residues: CASSLADNLDTQYF. Based on the CDR3 plus reference TRBV5-4 and TRBJ2-3, the full variable domain is ETGVTQSPTHLIKTRGQQVTLRCSSQSGHNTVSWYQQALGQGPQFIFQYYREEENGRGNFPPRFSGLQFPNYSSELNVNALELDDSALYLCASSLADNLDTQYFGPGTRLTVL.

This chain joins TRBV28 and TRBJ1-4, with 10 bases lining up with TRBD1. CDR1 and CDR2 from the germline V gene are MDHEN and SYDVKM. The ends lost 7 bases at V and 12 bases at J; junction bases unmatched: 14. The CDR3 consists of 15 residues. The CDR3 spells CASTPTGTGAVELFF. In nucleotides, the CDR3 is TGTGCCAGCACCCCGACCGGGACAGGGGCTGTAGAACTGTTTTTT.

The rearrangement links TRBV2 to TRBJ2-4; TRBD1 might be the D (6 bases). V was clipped by 6 bases and J by 0 bases, with 9 bases between them. Looked up from germline, CDR1 is SNHLY and CDR2 is FYNNEI. The CDR3 contains 14 residues. CDR3 sequence reads: CASSQQGAKNIQYF. Written as DNA, the CDR3 is TGTGCCAGCAGCCAACAGGGAGCCAAAAACATTCAGTACTTC.